This T cell receptor beta chain was captured in a study of cytomegalovirus exposure and HLA in healthy donors. Whole-study results and caveats: The authors considered a cluster of highly shared sequence variants likely to be a sequencing artifact. Rarity held for most TCR sequences, but there were some public TCRs that occurred in many donors.

Worth noting for this clone: As yet, its antigen is unknown.

This PCR relied on a set of 60 Vbeta primers and 13 Jbeta primers. Some clones are missing from TCRdb's copy, which holds only in-frame ones; the method was immunoSEQ multiplex PCR. Of roughly 110,000 clones in the sample, around 76% were seen once. Trimming pared 4 bases from V and 1 base from J, leaving 10 bases between. Germline V gene lookup returns CDR1 MNHEY and CDR2 SVGAGI. The CDR3 length is 14 residues. Sequenced sample: PBMCs. The chain combines TRBV6-5 with TRBJ1-2, with D possibly TRBD1 on 6 matching bases. This TCR was sampled from a man between 18 and 29 years old in good health and CMV-seronegative. The CDR3: CASSFTDSNYGYTF. The CDR3 bases are TGTGCCAGCAGTTTCACGGACAGTAACTATGGCTACACCTTC.